This entry lists 8 T cell receptor beta chains sequenced from one sample in a study of early T cells in non-severe SARS-CoV-2 infection. MiXCR was run by TCRdb on the 5' RACE reads, yielding one entry per CDR3 protein. The table lists over 85,000 distinct CDR3 sequences, roughly 14% of them singletons. The sequenced sample was whole blood. The receptor source for this set is an adult who was a healthcare worker with PCR-confirmed SARS-CoV-2 infection or an uninfected control (not recorded which).

The chain has TRBV25-1 and TRBJ2-7; weak D call: TRBD1 (5 bases). Germline V gene lookup returns CDR1 MGHDK and CDR2 SYGVNS. This CDR3 comprises 15 residues. The ends were cut back, 2 bases at V and 1 base at J, with 12 bases in the middle. This CDR3 is CASSEARGPSYEQYF. CDR3 coding DNA: TGTGCCAGCAGTGAAGCTAGGGGCCCTTCCTACGAGCAGTACTTC.

This clonotype was counted a few times. V is TRBV12-3 or TRBV12-4 and J is TRBJ2-1; D uncertain. The V end lost 1 base, the J end lost 0 bases, and 7 bases lay between the germline ends. This CDR3 contains 15 residues. In nucleotides, the CDR3 is TGTGCCAGCAGTTTAGGGAAGAGCTCCTACAATGAGCAGTTCTTC. This translates into CASSLGKSSYNEQFF.

The genes are TRBV18 and TRBJ2-1; D is undetermined. The CDR3 runs to 13 residues. CDR1 and CDR2 (germline): KGHSH, LQKENI. The V gene lost 0 bases and the J gene lost 9 bases, with 9 bases spanning the gap. The CDR3 region is CASSPPSLGEQFF. CDR3 DNA: TGTGCCAGCTCACCACCGAGCCTCGGTGAGCAGTTCTTC. Complete variable domain (other parts from reference TRBV18 and TRBJ2-1): NAGVMQNPRHLVRRRGQEARLRCSPMKGHSHVYWYRQLPEEGLKFMVYLQKENIIDESGMPKERFSAEFPKEGPSILRIQQVVRGDSAAYFCASSPPSLGEQFFGPGTRLTVL.

At least ten counts were recorded for this clonotype. The V and J genes are TRBV4-3 and TRBJ2-2; D possibly corresponds to TRBD1 (6 bases). CDR1 LGHNA and CDR2 YSLEER come from the germline V gene. CDR3 length: 13 residues. The V gene lost 4 bases and the J gene lost 6 bases, with 9 bases spanning the gap. The CDR3 sequence is CASSLYRAGELFF. As DNA, the CDR3 is TGCGCCAGCAGCCTATACAGGGCCGGGGAGCTGTTTTTT.

This clonotype has at least ten counts. This chain uses TRBV28 with TRBJ2-1; D unresolved. The CDR3 contains 15 residues. Germline CDR1 MDHEN, CDR2 SYDVKM. The V end was cut by 7 bases, the J end by 1 base, with 14 bases between. CDR3 residues: CASKGQRGSYNEQFF. CDR3 nucleotides: TGTGCCAGCAAGGGTCAGCGAGGTTCCTACAATGAGCAGTTCTTC.

This clonotype has at least ten counts. J is TRBJ2-1 and V is TRBV11-2; TRBD2 aligns across 7 bases. This CDR3 contains 17 residues. V lost 5 bases to trimming and J lost 5 bases; unmatched junction nucleotides: 15. Germline lookup yields CDR1 SGHAT and CDR2 FQNNGV. DNA of the CDR3: TGTGCCAGCAGCCCAACTCTCCGGCGGGAGTACCACAATGAGCAGTTCTTC. Translated: CASSPTLRREYHNEQFF.

This clonotype was found a few times. V and J are TRBV6-6 and TRBJ2-1; D unclear. This CDR3 contains 13 residues. Per the germline V gene, CDR1 is MNHNY and CDR2 is SVGAGI (reference sequence). V was shortened by 4 bases and J by 8 bases, with 12 bases between the two germline ends. This chain's CDR3 is CASSFYGPYEQFF. As DNA, the CDR3 is TGTGCCAGCAGTTTCTATGGTCCCTATGAGCAGTTCTTC.

This rearrangement joins TRBV7-2 to TRBJ2-3, with D possibly being TRBD2 (6 bases). CDR3 size: 14 residues. Germline CDR1 reads SGHTA; CDR2 reads FQGNSA. Trimming left V 6 bases short and J 2 bases short, with 12 bases between. The CDR3 sequence: CASRGTLNTDTQYF. The CDR3 bases are TGTGCCAGCAGGGGGACTCTTAACACAGATACGCAGTATTTT.